The present TCR beta chain was sequenced within a study of blood T cell repertoires in COVID-19. Original handling: Counts of nucleated cells, estimated from reference gene primer amplification, were obtained. Sequencing used immunoSEQ multiplex PCR; TCRdb keeps in-frame clones, though not all of them. The DNA was the basis for D and trimming; V, J and clone size are from that table. Of approximately 180,000 clones listed, 82% are singletons. Trimming cost V 4 bases and J 6 bases; bases outside gene matches: 11. Germline loops: CDR1 MGHRA, CDR2 YSYEKL. The CDR3 has 16 amino acids. Ages ranged from about 18 to 89 years, with residence in about 24 US areas. In assigning cohorts, the study relied on participant-reported clinical history.

V and J are TRBV4-1 and TRBJ1-5, with 8 bases matching TRBD1. Sequencing was done on a sample of PBMCs or T cells enriched from blood (not recorded which). This receptor was identified in a woman between 55 and 75 years old with acute COVID-19. The CDR3: CASSRSDRAKGQPQHF. For the CDR3, the DNA is TGCGCCAGCAGCCGTTCGGACAGGGCGAAGGGTCAGCCCCAGCATTTT.